A selection of T cell receptor beta chains follows, all from one sample in a study of control samples from healthy donors and cancer patients. Libraries were prepared by immunoSEQ multiplex PCR; TCRdb keeps only in-frame clonotypes and omits some of them. Of some 150,000 clones in the sample, more than 85% were seen once. The sample consisted of blood. Receptors were obtained from a man aged 45-65 years in good health. The CDR3 runs from the conserved cysteine through the conserved F or W. The D gene is left open where the match is weak. A clone size is listed for some rows: how often the clone was seen (once, few, many), or a class if it is expanded.

>16|TRBD2|TRBV6-6|TRBJ2-4|NA
CASRSLAGGAKNIQYF
TGTGCCAGCAGATCACTAGCGGGAGGGGCCAAAAACATTCAGTACTTC
>14|NA|TRBV27|TRBJ1-5|NA
CASSSRPQNQPQHF
TGTGCCAGCAGTTCCCGCCCTCAGAATCAGCCCCAGCATTTT
>13|NA|TRBV5-1|TRBJ2-7|NA
CASSWYSTGEQYF
TGCGCCAGCAGCTGGTACTCAACAGGCGAGCAGTACTTC
>17|NA|TRBV27|TRBJ1-4|NA
CASNLRGPGKTNEKLFF
TGTGCCAGCAATCTTCGGGGGCCTGGAAAGACTAATGAAAAACTGTTTTTT
>14|NA|TRBV27|TRBJ1-3|NA
CASRRDSAGNTIYF
TGTGCCAGCAGGCGTGACAGTGCTGGAAACACCATATATTTT
>15|NA|TRBV19|TRBJ1-3|NA
CASSTSEIRGNTIYF
TGTGCCAGTAGTACCTCGGAAATCAGAGGAAACACCATATATTTT
>18|NA|TRBV4-1|TRBJ1-4|NA
CASSQAPKPEWTYEKLFF
TGCGCCAGCAGCCAAGCCCCAAAGCCGGAGTGGACTTATGAAAAACTGTTTTTT
>15|NA|TRBV25-1|TRBJ2-4|NA
CASSAQGGSQNIQYF
TGTGCCAGCAGTGCACAGGGTGGGTCCCAAAACATTCAGTACTTC
>13|NA|TRBV4-1|TRBJ1-1|few
CASSLQKGSEAFF
TGCGCCAGCAGCCTCCAAAAGGGGAGCGAAGCTTTCTTT
>17|TRBD2|TRBV5-1|TRBJ2-5|NA
CASSLDGSGRVRETQYF
TGCGCCAGCAGCTTGGATGGTAGCGGGAGGGTGAGGGAGACCCAGTACTTC
>15|TRBD1|TRBV24-1|TRBJ2-1|NA
CATSEAGQGGNEQFF
TGTGCCACCAGTGAAGCGGGACAGGGAGGCAATGAGCAGTTCTTC
>15|TRBD2|TRBV25-1|TRBJ2-7|NA
CASSVPVAGSYEQYF
TGTGCCAGCAGTGTGCCAGTAGCGGGGTCATACGAGCAGTACTTC
>15|TRBD2|TRBV28|TRBJ2-1|NA
CASSLRTSGRNEQFF
TGTGCCAGCAGTCTGAGGACTAGCGGGAGAAATGAGCAGTTCTTC
>12|TRBD1|TRBV30|TRBJ1-2|NA
CAWTGTGGGYTF
TGTGCCTGGACCGGGACAGGGGGCGGCTACACCTTC
>15|TRBD1|TRBV9|TRBJ2-1|NA
CASSVGGGTQNEQFF
TGTGCCAGCAGCGTAGGAGGGGGCACCCAAAATGAGCAGTTCTTC
>12|TRBD1|TRBV7-9|TRBJ1-4|NA
CASNRGSEKLFF
TGTGCCAGCAACAGGGGGAGCGAAAAACTGTTTTTT
>17|TRBD2|TRBV5-1|TRBJ2-1|NA
CASSSGTSGGSYNEQFF
TGCGCCAGCAGCTCCGGGACTAGCGGGGGGTCCTACAATGAGCAGTTCTTC
>15|TRBD2|TRBV11-2|TRBJ2-1|NA
CASSFRLAGLDEQFF
TGTGCCAGCAGCTTCCGACTAGCGGGCCTAGATGAGCAGTTCTTC
>12|NA|TRBV3-1/TRBV3-2|TRBJ2-6|NA
CASSQVPRVLTF
TGTGCCAGCAGCCAAGTTCCGCGAGTCCTGACTTTC
>18|TRBD1|TRBV14|TRBJ2-1|NA
CASSQEMSGDRGLGEQFF
TGTGCCAGCAGCCAAGAAATGTCCGGGGACAGGGGCTTGGGTGAGCAGTTCTTC
>17|NA|TRBV13|TRBJ2-3|NA
CASSPYSGQLNTDTQYF
TGTGCCAGCAGCCCATATAGCGGACAGTTGAACACAGATACGCAGTATTTT
>14|TRBD1|TRBV28|TRBJ2-7|NA
CASRDPGQGTREDF
TGTGCCAGCAGAGATCCGGGACAGGGGACCCGAGAGGACTTC
>16|TRBD2|TRBV5-1|TRBJ2-3|NA
CASSQRGGGSTDTQYF
TGCGCCAGCAGCCAACGGGGCGGGGGAAGCACAGATACGCAGTATTTT
>15|TRBD2|TRBV5-1|TRBJ2-7|once
CASSIAGGASYEQYF
TGCGCCAGCAGTATAGCGGGAGGGGCCTCCTACGAGCAGTACTTC
>16|NA|TRBV28|TRBJ1-5|NA
CASSLWSIGEHQPQHF
TGTGCCAGCAGTTTATGGAGTATCGGGGAGCACCAGCCCCAGCATTTT
>13|TRBD2|TRBV12-3/TRBV12-4|TRBJ2-1|NA
CATGLAGGDEQFF
TGTGCCACCGGACTAGCGGGAGGCGATGAGCAGTTCTTC
>17|NA|TRBV28|TRBJ2-7|NA
CATPGQGELAGKYEQYF
TGTGCCACCCCGGGACAGGGTGAACTAGCGGGCAAGTACGAGCAGTACTTC
>12|NA|TRBV12-3/TRBV12-4|TRBJ1-5|NA
CASSYSNQPQHF
TGTGCCAGCAGTTACAGCAATCAGCCCCAGCATTTT
>14|NA|TRBV5-1|TRBJ2-3|NA
CASSSRTAEDTQYF
TGCGCCAGCAGCTCCCGGACAGCGGAGGATACGCAGTATTTT
>14|NA|TRBV10-3|TRBJ2-3|few
CAIRGVGATDTQYF
TGTGCCATCAGGGGGGTCGGGGCCACAGATACGCAGTATTTT
>15|TRBD1|TRBV5-5|TRBJ1-5|NA
CASSSGQDANQPQHF
TGTGCCAGCAGCTCGGGACAGGACGCCAATCAGCCCCAGCATTTT
>14|NA|TRBV7-2|TRBJ2-3|NA
CASSLVAVADTQYF
TGTGCCAGCAGCTTAGTTGCGGTGGCAGATACGCAGTATTTT
>13|TRBD1|TRBV12-3/TRBV12-4|TRBJ1-2|once
CASSSGTDYGYTF
TGTGCCAGCAGCTCCGGGACAGACTATGGCTACACCTTC
>14|NA|TRBV5-1|TRBJ2-3|NA
CASSFGPGTDTQYF
TGCGCCAGCAGCTTTGGTCCGGGCACAGATACGCAGTATTTT
>13|TRBD1|TRBV28|TRBJ2-5|NA
CASNAGGVETQYF
TGTGCCAGCAACGCAGGGGGCGTAGAGACCCAGTACTTC
>15|TRBD2|TRBV30|TRBJ2-3|NA
CAWSWLAGVADTQYF
TGTGCCTGGAGTTGGCTAGCGGGAGTGGCAGATACGCAGTATTTT
>12|NA|TRBV3-1/TRBV3-2|TRBJ2-7|NA
CASSQELRVQYF
TGTGCCAGCAGCCAAGAATTGAGGGTTCAGTACTTC
>14|TRBD1|TRBV19|TRBJ1-2|NA
CASSPVPGGYGYTF
TGTGCCAGTAGCCCAGTCCCAGGGGGCTATGGCTACACCTTC
>14|TRBD1|TRBV30|TRBJ2-2|once
CAWTRDRAIGELFF
TGTGCCTGGACCAGGGACAGGGCGATCGGGGAGCTGTTTTTT
>14|TRBD1|TRBV29-1|TRBJ2-3|NA
CSVRTGSSTDTQYF
TGCAGCGTGAGGACAGGTTCTAGCACAGATACGCAGTATTTT
>16|NA|TRBV9|TRBJ2-7|NA
CASSPRDSVRSYEQYF
TGTGCCAGCAGCCCCAGGGATAGTGTACGCAGCTACGAGCAGTACTTC
>14|TRBD1|TRBV6-5|TRBJ1-6|NA
CASRGQGAVSPLHF
TGTGCCAGCAGAGGACAGGGAGCGGTTTCGCCCCTCCACTTT
>13|NA|TRBV24-1|TRBJ1-2|NA
CATSDGPSLGYTF
TGTGCCACCAGTGACGGCCCTAGCCTCGGCTACACCTTC
>14|NA|TRBV5-4|TRBJ2-7|NA
CASSPGGQVYEQYF
TGTGCCAGCAGCCCAGGTGGGCAGGTCTACGAGCAGTACTTC
>16|TRBD2|TRBV10-1|TRBJ2-1|NA
CASRMLGRASYNEQFF
TGCGCCAGCAGGATGCTCGGGAGGGCCTCCTACAATGAGCAGTTCTTC
>15|NA|TRBV7-9|TRBJ1-1|NA
CASSLRGLENTEAFF
TGTGCCAGCAGCTTACGGGGTCTGGAAAACACTGAAGCTTTCTTT
>16|TRBD1|TRBV25-1|TRBJ2-5|NA
CASSYRGTGGTETQYF
TGTGCCAGCAGTTACCGCGGGACAGGGGGAACAGAGACCCAGTACTTC
>14|NA|TRBV5-8|TRBJ2-3|NA
CASSQRDFTDTQYF
TGTGCCAGCAGCCAAAGGGACTTCACAGATACGCAGTATTTT
>14|TRBD1|TRBV3-1/TRBV3-2|TRBJ1-2|NA
CASSTPGGSNGYTF
TGTGCCAGCAGCACCCCAGGGGGCTCGAATGGCTACACCTTC
>13|NA|TRBV10-2|TRBJ2-7|NA
CASSEAGGNEQYF
TGCGCCAGCAGTGAGGCCGGCGGAAACGAGCAGTACTTC
>13|NA|TRBV11-1|TRBJ1-6|NA
CASSLGGVSPLHF
TGTGCCAGCAGCTTAGGAGGGGTCTCACCCCTCCACTTT
>14|TRBD1|TRBV25-1|TRBJ2-5|few
CASSDKVTGETQYF
TGTGCCAGCAGTGACAAGGTGACAGGGGAGACCCAGTACTTC
>17|TRBD2|TRBV5-1|TRBJ2-1|NA
CASSLGTSGRAGHEQFF
TGCGCCAGCAGCTTGGGGACTAGCGGGAGGGCGGGGCATGAGCAGTTCTTC
>19|NA|TRBV3-1/TRBV3-2|TRBJ1-2|NA
CASSQVRRFGVQWLYGYTF
TGTGCCAGCAGCCAAGTCCGGCGGTTCGGAGTACAGTGGCTCTATGGCTACACCTTC
>17|TRBD1|TRBV7-9|TRBJ1-4|NA
CASSSGRAGTANEKLFF
TGTGCCAGCAGCTCCGGGCGAGCAGGGACAGCTAATGAAAAACTGTTTTTT